One and the same sample provided the 12 T cell receptor beta chains below, sequenced in a study of blood T cell repertoires in COVID-19. Clones were sequenced by immunoSEQ multiplex PCR, and TCRdb holds only the in-frame ones, with some missing. This sample yields approximately 200,000 clones, of which just under 90% are seen a single time; roughly 3% belongs to the top ten. What was sequenced was peripheral blood. The receptor set was obtained from a man aged 30-40 years with COVID-19, enrolled during active disease.

CDR3 in amino acids: CASSPNYEQYF. The CDR3 DNA sequence: TGTGCCAGCAGTCCCAACTACGAGCAGTACTTC. The chain is built from TRBV6-2 or TRBV6-3 and TRBJ2-7; D remains ambiguous. CDR3 length: 11 residues. CDR1 and CDR2 (germline): MNHEY, SVGEGT. The V end was cut by 5 bases, the J end by 3 bases, with 5 bases between.

The CDR3: CASSPQQTLNTGELFF. As DNA, the CDR3 is TGTGCCAGTAGTCCCCAACAGACACTGAACACCGGGGAGCTGTTTTTT. This rearrangement joins TRBV19 to TRBJ2-2; D gene unclear. The CDR3 is 16 amino acids. V lost 5 bases and J lost 1, with 14 bases in between. Germline V gives CDR1 LNHDA, CDR2 SQIVND (reference sequence).

The chain links TRBV19 to TRBJ1-3, with 9 bases fitting TRBD1. Germline V gene sequence: CDR1 LNHDA, CDR2 SQIVND (reference sequence). Unmatched junction bases numbered 4, after V lost 11 bases and J lost 2 bases. The CDR3 spans 13 residues. Here the CDR3 DNA reads TGTGCCTCTCGACAGGGGGCTGGAAACACCATATATTTT. As protein: CASRQGAGNTIYF.

The gene calls are TRBV24-1 and TRBJ2-1; 12 bases match TRBD1. Losses at the gene ends were 9 bases for V and 5 bases for J; bases not matched to a gene: 7. This CDR3 comprises 15 residues. From germline, CDR1 is KGHDR and CDR2 SFDVKD. For the CDR3, the DNA is TGTGCCACCGAACCGGGACAGGGGGCCGACAATGAGCAGTTCTTC. The encoded protein is CATEPGQGADNEQFF.

This sequence joins TRBV9 and TRBJ1-4, with 12 positions matching TRBD1. CDR3 size: 16 residues. V lost 3 bases to trimming and J lost 8 bases; unmatched junction nucleotides: 8. Germline CDR1 and CDR2: SGDLS and YYNGEE. CDR3 nucleotide sequence: TGTGCCAGCAGCGAGGGACAGGGGGCCTCGTGGGAAAAACTGTTTTTT. Residues: CASSEGQGASWEKLFF.

This rearrangement joins TRBV27 to TRBJ2-1; 7 bases agree with TRBD1. From germline, CDR1 is MNHEY and CDR2 SMNVEV (reference sequence). The trim removed 1 base at V and 7 bases at J, leaving 13 bases unmatched. The length of the CDR3 is 17 residues. CDR3 nucleotide sequence: TGTGCCAGCAGTTTATTAACGGGACAGTCCCTGGGGAATGAGCAGTTCTTC. This codes for CASSLLTGQSLGNEQFF.

This clone has a single count. The V and J genes are TRBV3-1 (or the pseudogene TRBV3-2) and TRBJ1-5, with TRBD1 identical over 7 bases. V trimming: 1 base; J trimming: 1 base; junction bases outside the gene matches: 1. This CDR3 spans 15 amino acids. The germline V gene encodes CDR1 LGHDT and CDR2 YNNKEL (reference sequence). For the CDR3, the DNA is TGTGCCAGCAGCCAAGGACAGGGCAGCAATCAGCCCCAGCATTTT. As protein: CASSQGQGSNQPQHF.

There are a few counts of this clone. This chain connects TRBV7-3 to TRBJ2-7, with 7 bases lining up with TRBD1. The CDR3 has 13 residues. CDR1 and CDR2 from the germline V gene are SGHTA and FQGTGA. The trim removed 5 bases at V and 6 bases at J, leaving 7 bases unmatched. The CDR3, as DNA: TGTGCCAGCAGCCCGGGACAGCTACGCGAGCAGTACTTC. This encodes CASSPGQLREQYF.

The chain recombines TRBV24-1 with TRBJ2-1; D not certain. The CDR3 is 13 amino acids. Germline assignment: CDR1 KGHDR and CDR2 SFDVKD. Trimming pared 0 bases from V and 6 bases from J, leaving 5 bases between. The CDR3 spells CATSDLIFNEQFF. The DNA for the CDR3 is TGTGCCACCAGTGATTTGATATTCAATGAGCAGTTCTTC.

This clone was detected once. The rearrangement links TRBV7-3 to TRBJ1-2, with 7 bases aligning to TRBD1. CDR3 size: 14 residues. V shed 4 bases and J 8 bases; nucleotides not matched to a gene: 10. Germline CDR1 SGHTA, CDR2 FQGTGA. CDR3 region: CASSYGQEPRGYTF. CDR3 bases: TGTGCCAGCAGCTATGGACAGGAGCCTAGGGGCTACACCTTC.

This clone was counted once. The CDR3 region is CASSARGDTMNTEAFF. Here the CDR3 DNA reads TGTGCCAGCAGCGCCCGTGGGGACACTATGAACACTGAAGCTTTCTTT. This chain connects TRBV9 to TRBJ1-1; TRBD1 is a possible D gene (6 bases). The V and J ends lost 3 bases and 0 bases respectively, with 15 bases between them. CDR1 and CDR2 (germline): SGDLS, YYNGEE. This CDR3 has 16 amino acids.

V gene TRBV7-6 combines with J gene TRBJ2-2; the match to TRBD1 covers 8 bases. The CDR3 is 17 amino acids. V trimming: 5 bases; J trimming: 3 bases; junction bases outside the gene matches: 11. Germline CDR1 and CDR2: SGHVS and FNYEAQ. For the CDR3, the DNA is TGTGCCAGCAGCCACGGAACAGGGGGGAAAGACACCGGGGAGCTGTTTTTT. It translates to CASSHGTGGKDTGELFF.